This T cell receptor beta chain emerged from a study of early T cells in non-severe SARS-CoV-2 infection. Study-wide context: Sequencing of bulk RNA from unsorted whole blood was done, without chain pairing.

This clonotype was observed at least ten times. TCRdb itself ran the 5' RACE reads through MiXCR, one entry per CDR3 protein. The sample has about 100,000 distinct CDR3 sequences, less than 15% seen once. The CDR3 is 14 residues long. Germline CDR1 MNHEY, CDR2 SVGAGI. Unmatched junction bases numbered 4, after V lost 5 bases and J lost 6 bases. Sequencing was done on a sample of whole blood. This TCR came from an adult who was a healthcare worker with PCR-confirmed SARS-CoV-2 infection or an uninfected control (not recorded which). J is TRBJ1-6 and V is TRBV6-5; 7 bases fit TRBD1. The CDR3: CASSQGDSNSPLHF. DNA of the CDR3: TGTGCCAGCAGTCAGGGGGACAGTAATTCACCCCTCCACTTT.